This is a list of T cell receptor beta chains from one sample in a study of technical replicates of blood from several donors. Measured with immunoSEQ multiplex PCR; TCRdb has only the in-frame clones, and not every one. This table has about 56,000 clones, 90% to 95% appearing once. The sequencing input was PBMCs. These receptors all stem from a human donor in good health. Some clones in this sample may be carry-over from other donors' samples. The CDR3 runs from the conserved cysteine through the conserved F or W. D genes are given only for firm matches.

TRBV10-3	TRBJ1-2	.	CAISGGRYSTLDYGYTF
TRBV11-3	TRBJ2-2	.	CASSIGDSGTGELFF
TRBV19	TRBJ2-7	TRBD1	CASSTRTGDYEQYF
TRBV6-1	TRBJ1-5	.	CASSVRGFEQPQHF
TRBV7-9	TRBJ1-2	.	CASSLARRQGINGYTF
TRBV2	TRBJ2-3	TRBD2	CASSRQAGATDTQYF
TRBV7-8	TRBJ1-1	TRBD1	CASSLAGQWGTEAFF
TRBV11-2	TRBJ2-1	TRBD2	CASSKKRGYNEQFF
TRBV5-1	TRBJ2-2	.	CASRGGSGELFF
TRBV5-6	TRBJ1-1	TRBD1	CASSFRDRNTEAFF
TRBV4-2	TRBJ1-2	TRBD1	CASSQGTGDYGYTF
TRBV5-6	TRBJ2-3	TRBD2	CASSLEGLAGTDTQYF
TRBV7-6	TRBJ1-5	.	CASSSTVNSNQPQHF
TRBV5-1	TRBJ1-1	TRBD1	CASSPQGSTEAFF
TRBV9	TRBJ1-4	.	CASSTGGTVNEKLFF
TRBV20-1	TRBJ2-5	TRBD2	CNKRGGETQYF
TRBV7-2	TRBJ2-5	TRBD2	CASSSAISGRAETQYF
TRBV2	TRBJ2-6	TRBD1	CASRVGQGASGANVLTF
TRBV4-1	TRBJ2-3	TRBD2	CASSQGSGGADTQYF
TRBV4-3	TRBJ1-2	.	CASSQPGGYGYTF
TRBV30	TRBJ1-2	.	CAWSVDRYYGYTF
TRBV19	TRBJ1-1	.	CASSPRAGLGAFF
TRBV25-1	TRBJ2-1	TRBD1	CASGDRVNEQFF
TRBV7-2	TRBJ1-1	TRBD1	CASSYLGTGVTTEAFF
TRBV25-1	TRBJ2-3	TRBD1	CASSKPGGDTQYF
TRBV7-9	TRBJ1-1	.	CASNLRGMNSEAFF
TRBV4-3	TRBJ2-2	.	CASSQEARLNTGELFF
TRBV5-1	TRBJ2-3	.	CASTSARVRDTQYF
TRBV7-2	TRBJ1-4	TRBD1	CASRPEGQGWGKLFF
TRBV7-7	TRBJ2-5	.	CASSKNLVETQYF
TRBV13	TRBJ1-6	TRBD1	CASSLIWDRGNSPLHF
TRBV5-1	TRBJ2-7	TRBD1	CASSLFLGDSSYEQYF
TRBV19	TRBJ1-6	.	CASSSRRWEYSPLHF
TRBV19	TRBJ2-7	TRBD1	CASRQTGTGQYEQYF